This TCR beta chain emerged from a study of shared clonotypes between healthy human individuals. Overall study results and limits: Exclusively blood specimens were collected; tissue repertoires likely differ. Only a few donors were included, so the genetic and exposure-history diversity represented was limited.

This clone has just a few counts. Antigen unknown. Distinct nucleotide sequences in the sample also encode this CDR3. Here immunoSEQ multiplex PCR was the method, and the copy in TCRdb shows in-frame clones only, minus some. The table records about 700,000 clones, under 80% of them present only once. The CDR3 contains 15 residues. Trimming removed 0 bases at V and 3 bases at J, with 9 bases between. Germline V CDR1 and CDR2: SGHRS, YFSETQ. The sample was memory CD4+ T cells sorted from blood. Subset noted: CD45RA-negative fraction. This TCR derives from a woman in her 30s in good health. The rearrangement links TRBV5-1 to TRBJ1-4; D unclear. For the CDR3, the DNA is TGCGCCAGCAGCTTGGTCGGAGCAGCTAATGAAAAACTGTTTTTT. Its protein product is CASSLVGAANEKLFF.